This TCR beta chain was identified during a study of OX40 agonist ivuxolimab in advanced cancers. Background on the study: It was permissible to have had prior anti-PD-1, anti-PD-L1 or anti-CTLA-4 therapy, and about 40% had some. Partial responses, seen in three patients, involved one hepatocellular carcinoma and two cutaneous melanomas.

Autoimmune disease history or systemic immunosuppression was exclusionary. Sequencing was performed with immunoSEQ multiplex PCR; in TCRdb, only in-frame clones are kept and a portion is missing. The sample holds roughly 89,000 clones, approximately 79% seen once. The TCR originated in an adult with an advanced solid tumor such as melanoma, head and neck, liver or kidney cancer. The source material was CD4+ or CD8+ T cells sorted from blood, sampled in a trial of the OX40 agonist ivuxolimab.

CDR3 in DNA: TGTGCAAGTCGCTGCACGGACGGCCTGACCGGGACAGGGACGATCTATAATTCACCCCTCCACTTT. It encodes CASRCTDGLTGTGTIYNSPLHF. The rearrangement joins TRBV12-2 to TRBJ1-6; the table's D call, TRBD1, has no DNA check behind it. TRBV12-2 is termed a pseudogene. This CDR3 has 22 amino acids.